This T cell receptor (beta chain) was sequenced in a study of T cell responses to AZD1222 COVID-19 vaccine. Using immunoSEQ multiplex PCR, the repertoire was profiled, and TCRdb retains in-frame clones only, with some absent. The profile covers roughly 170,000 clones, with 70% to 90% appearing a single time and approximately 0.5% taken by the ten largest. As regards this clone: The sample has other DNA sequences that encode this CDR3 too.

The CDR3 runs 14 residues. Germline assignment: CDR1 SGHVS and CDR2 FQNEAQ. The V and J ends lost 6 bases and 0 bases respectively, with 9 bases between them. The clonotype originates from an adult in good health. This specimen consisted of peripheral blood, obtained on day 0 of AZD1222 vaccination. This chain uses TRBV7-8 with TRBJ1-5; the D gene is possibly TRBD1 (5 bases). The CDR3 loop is CASRLGASNQPQHF. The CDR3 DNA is TGTGCCAGCAGACTCGGGGCTAGCAATCAGCCCCAGCATTTT.